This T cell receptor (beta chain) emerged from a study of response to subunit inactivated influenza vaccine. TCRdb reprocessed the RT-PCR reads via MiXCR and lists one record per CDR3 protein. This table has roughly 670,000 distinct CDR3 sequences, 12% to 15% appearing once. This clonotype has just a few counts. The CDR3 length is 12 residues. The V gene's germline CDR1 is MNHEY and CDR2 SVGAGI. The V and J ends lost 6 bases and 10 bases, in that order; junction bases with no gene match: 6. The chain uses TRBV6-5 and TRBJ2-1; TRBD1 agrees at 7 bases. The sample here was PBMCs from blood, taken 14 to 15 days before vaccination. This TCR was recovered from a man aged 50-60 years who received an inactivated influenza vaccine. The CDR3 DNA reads TGTGCCAGCAGCGGACAGGCTCTAGAGCAGTTCTTC. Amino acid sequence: CASSGQALEQFF.